What follows is one T cell receptor beta chain and its context. These data originate in a study of cytomegalovirus exposure and HLA in healthy donors. Looked up from germline, CDR1 is SQVTM and CDR2 is ANQGSEA. The CDR3 consists of 12 residues. It was with 60 Vbeta and 13 Jbeta primers that the PCR ran. The repertoire was sequenced with immunoSEQ multiplex PCR; TCRdb's copy has only in-frame clones and lacks some. The table lists hundreds of thousands of clones, almost 80% of them singletons. The receptor was isolated from a male donor in good health and CMV-seronegative. The material sequenced was PBMCs. The V call is TRBV29-1, the J call TRBJ2-7; 12 bases are a match to TRBD2. For the CDR3, the DNA is TGCAGTGGACTAGCGGGGCCCTACGAGCAGTACTTC. It translates to CSGLAGPYEQYF.